This paragraph covers one T cell receptor beta chain sequence. The target antigen is unknown. This entry comes from a study of OX40 agonist ivuxolimab in advanced cancers. Study information: Ivuxolimab is an agonistic anti-OX40 (CD134) antibody, and patients were treated with it. Enrollees could have had prior anti-PD-1, anti-PD-L1 or anti-CTLA-4 therapy, which about 40% had received. Partial responses were recorded for three patients, including one with hepatocellular carcinoma and two with cutaneous melanoma.

Study conclusions and caveats: The antigen specificity of the peripheral T cells (those that were expanded) was not determined.

Profiling relied on immunoSEQ multiplex PCR, and the TCRdb table lists in-frame clones only, not all of them. The sample shows 90,000 to 95,000 clones, about 89% of them seen only once. The CDR3 is 15 residues long. The germline gives CDR1 SGDLS, CDR2 YYNGEE. Trimming took 4 bases from V and 4 from J, leaving 17 bases between them. The clonotype was recovered from an adult with an advanced solid tumor such as melanoma, head and neck, liver or kidney cancer. The sequenced sample was CD4+ or CD8+ T cells sorted from blood, obtained in a trial of the OX40 agonist ivuxolimab. This rearrangement joins TRBV9 to TRBJ1-2, with D tentatively TRBD1 (5 bases). Here the CDR3 reads CASSPLGGRPYGYTF. CDR3 in DNA: TGTGCCAGCAGCCCCTTGGGGGGGAGACCCTATGGCTACACCTTC.